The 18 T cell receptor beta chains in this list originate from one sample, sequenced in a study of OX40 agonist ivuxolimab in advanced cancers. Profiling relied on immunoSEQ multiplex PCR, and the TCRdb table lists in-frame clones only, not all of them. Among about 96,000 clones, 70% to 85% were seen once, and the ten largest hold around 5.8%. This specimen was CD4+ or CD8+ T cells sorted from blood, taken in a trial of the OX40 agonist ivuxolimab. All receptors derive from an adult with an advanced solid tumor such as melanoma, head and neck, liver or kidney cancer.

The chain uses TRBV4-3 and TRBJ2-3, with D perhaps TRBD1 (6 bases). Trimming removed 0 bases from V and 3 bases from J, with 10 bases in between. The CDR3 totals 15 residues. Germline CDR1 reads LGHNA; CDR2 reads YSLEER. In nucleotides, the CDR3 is TGCGCCAGCAGCCAAGATCTGAGGGGGACAGATACGCAGTATTTT. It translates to CASSQDLRGTDTQYF.

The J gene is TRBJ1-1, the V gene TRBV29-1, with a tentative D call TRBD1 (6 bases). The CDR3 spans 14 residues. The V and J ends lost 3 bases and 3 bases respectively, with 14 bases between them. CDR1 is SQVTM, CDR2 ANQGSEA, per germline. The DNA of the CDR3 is TGCAGCGTTGACGTGGGGGGGCGGGACACTGAAGCTTTCTTT. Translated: CSVDVGGRDTEAFF.

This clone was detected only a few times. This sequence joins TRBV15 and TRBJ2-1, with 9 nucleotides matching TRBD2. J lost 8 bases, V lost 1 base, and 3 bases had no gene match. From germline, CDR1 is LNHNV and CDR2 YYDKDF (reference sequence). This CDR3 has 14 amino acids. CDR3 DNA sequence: TGTGCCACCAGCAGAGGTGCGGGGGGGGATGAGCAGTTCTTC. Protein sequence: CATSRGAGGDEQFF.

CDR3 in amino acids: CASSLALIAGGPTDTQYF. CDR3 nucleotide sequence: TGTGCCAGCAGCTTAGCGTTAATAGCGGGGGGGCCAACAGATACGCAGTATTTT. This chain joins TRBV7-2 and TRBJ2-3; TRBD2 matches 11 bases. The V gene's germline CDR1 is SGHTA and CDR2 FQGNSA. This CDR3 is 18 amino acids long. The V gene end was trimmed by 0 bases and the J gene end by 3 bases; junction bases not matched to a gene: 8.

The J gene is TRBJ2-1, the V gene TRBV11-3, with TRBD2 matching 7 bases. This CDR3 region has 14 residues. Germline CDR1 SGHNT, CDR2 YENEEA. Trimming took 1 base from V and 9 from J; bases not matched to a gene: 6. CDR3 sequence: CASSLGRTSGEQFF. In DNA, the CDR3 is TGTGCCAGCAGCTTAGGGAGGACTAGTGGTGAGCAGTTCTTC.

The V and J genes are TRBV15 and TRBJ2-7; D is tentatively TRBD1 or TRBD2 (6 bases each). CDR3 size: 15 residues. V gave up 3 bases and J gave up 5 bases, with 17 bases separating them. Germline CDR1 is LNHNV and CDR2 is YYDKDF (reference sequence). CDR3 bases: TGTGCCACCAGCAGTAGGGGGGCAGGGGTCCACGAGCAGTACTTC. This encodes CATSSRGAGVHEQYF.

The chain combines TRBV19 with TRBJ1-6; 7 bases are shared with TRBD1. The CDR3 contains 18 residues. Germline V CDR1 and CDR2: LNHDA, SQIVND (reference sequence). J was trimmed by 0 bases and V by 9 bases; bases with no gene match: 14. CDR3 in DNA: TGTGCCAGCATGGGCAGGGGGTCCCAGAGCTCCTATAATTCACCCCTCCACTTT. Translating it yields CASMGRGSQSSYNSPLHF.

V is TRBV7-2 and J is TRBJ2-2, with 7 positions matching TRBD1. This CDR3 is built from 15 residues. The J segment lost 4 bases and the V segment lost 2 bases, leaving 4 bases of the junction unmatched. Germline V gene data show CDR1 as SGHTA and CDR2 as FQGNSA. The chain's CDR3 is CASSLNDRATGELFF. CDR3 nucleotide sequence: TGTGCCAGCAGCTTAAACGACAGGGCCACCGGGGAGCTGTTTTTT.

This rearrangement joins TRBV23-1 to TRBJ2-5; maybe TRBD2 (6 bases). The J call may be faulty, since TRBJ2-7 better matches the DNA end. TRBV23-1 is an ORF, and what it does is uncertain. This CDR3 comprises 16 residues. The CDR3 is CASSQLLGGATYEQYF. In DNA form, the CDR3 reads TGCGCCAGCAGTCAATTGTTAGGCGGGGCGACCTACGAGCAGTACTTC.

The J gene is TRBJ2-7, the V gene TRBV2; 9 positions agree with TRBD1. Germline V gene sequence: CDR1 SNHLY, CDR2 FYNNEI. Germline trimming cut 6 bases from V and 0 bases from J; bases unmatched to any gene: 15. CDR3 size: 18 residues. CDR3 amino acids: CASRGGQGVWVGSYEQYF. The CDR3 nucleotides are TGTGCCAGCAGAGGGGGACAGGGTGTTTGGGTCGGCTCCTACGAGCAGTACTTC. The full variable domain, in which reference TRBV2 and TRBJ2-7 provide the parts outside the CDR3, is EPEVTQTPSHQVTQMGQEVILRCVPISNHLYFYWYRQILGQKVEFLVSFYNNEISEKSEIFDDQFSVERPDGSNFTLKIRSTKLEDSAMYFCASRGGQGVWVGSYEQYFGPGTRLTVT.

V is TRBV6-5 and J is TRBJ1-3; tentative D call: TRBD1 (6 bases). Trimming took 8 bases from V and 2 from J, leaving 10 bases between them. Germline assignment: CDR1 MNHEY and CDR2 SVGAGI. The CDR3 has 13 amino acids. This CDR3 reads CASGGQAGNTIYF. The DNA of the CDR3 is TGTGCCAGCGGGGGACAAGCTGGAAACACCATATATTTT.

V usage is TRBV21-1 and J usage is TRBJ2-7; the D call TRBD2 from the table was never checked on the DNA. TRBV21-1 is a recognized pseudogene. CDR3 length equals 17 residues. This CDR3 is CARVPRTSGRALNEQYF. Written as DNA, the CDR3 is TGTGCCAGGGTACCTAGGACTAGCGGGAGAGCATTGAACGAGCAGTACTTC.

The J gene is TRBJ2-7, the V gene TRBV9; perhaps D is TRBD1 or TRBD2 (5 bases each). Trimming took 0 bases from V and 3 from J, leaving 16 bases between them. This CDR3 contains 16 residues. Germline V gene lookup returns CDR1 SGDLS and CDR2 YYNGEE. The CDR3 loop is CASSVDPGTAGYEQYF. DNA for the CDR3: TGTGCCAGCAGCGTAGACCCAGGGACGGCCGGCTACGAGCAGTACTTC.

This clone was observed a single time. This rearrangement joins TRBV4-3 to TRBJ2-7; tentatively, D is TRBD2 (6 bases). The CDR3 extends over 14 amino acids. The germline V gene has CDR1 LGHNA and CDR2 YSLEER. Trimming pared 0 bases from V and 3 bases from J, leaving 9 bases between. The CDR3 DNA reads TGCGCCAGCAGCCAAGAGGTCGGGGGCTACGAGCAGTACTTC. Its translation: CASSQEVGGYEQYF.

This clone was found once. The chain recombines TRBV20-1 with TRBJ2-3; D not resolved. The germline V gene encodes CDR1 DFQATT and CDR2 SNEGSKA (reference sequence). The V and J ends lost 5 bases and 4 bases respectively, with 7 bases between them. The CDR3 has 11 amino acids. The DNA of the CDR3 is TGCAGTGCTCCTAAGGCAGATACGCAGTATTTT. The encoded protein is CSAPKADTQYF.

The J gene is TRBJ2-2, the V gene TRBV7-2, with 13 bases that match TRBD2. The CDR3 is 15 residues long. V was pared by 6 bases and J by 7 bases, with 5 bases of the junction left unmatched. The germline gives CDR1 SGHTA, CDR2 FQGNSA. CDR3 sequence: CASSSLAGGNGELFF. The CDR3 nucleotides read TGTGCCAGCAGTTCACTAGCGGGGGGGAACGGGGAGCTGTTTTTT.

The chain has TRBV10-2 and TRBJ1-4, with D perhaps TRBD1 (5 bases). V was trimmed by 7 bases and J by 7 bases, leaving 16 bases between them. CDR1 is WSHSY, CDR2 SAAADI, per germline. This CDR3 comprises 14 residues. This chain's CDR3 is CASTKWGRGEKLFF. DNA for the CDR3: TGCGCCAGCACTAAGTGGGGCCGGGGTGAAAAACTGTTTTTT.

The CDR3 DNA sequence: TGTGCCAGCAGCTTGGCCGGAGGACAGCGAGATGAAAAACTGTTTTTT. Translation: CASSLAGGQRDEKLFF. This chain uses TRBV5-7 with TRBJ1-4; tentatively, D is TRBD1 (6 bases). TRBV5-7 is given ORF status, its function remaining uncertain. V lost 0 bases, J lost 6 bases, and 15 bases lay in between. The CDR3 spans 16 residues.